These T cell receptor beta chains were read from a single sample in a study of cytomegalovirus exposure and HLA in healthy donors. Sequencing was performed with immunoSEQ multiplex PCR; in TCRdb, only in-frame clones are kept and a portion is missing. The sample lists some 120,000 clones, 80% to 85% occurring once. Sequencing was carried out using PBMCs. Receptors originate from a woman aged 30 to 39 in good health and CMV-seronegative. Each CDR3 is given with its conserved first and last residue. D genes are given only for firm matches. Size values are once, few and many counts, or a class for expanded clones, and some rows have none.

>NA|TRBJ1-2|few|TRBV4-1
TGCGCCAGCAGCCGCCAGGACACTAACTATGGCTACACCTTC
CASSRQDTNYGYTF
>TRBD2|TRBJ2-1|NA|TRBV4-1
TGCGCCAGCAGCCGGGAAGGGAGCGGGGGTTATGAGCAGTTCTTC
CASSREGSGGYEQFF
>TRBD2|TRBJ2-1|NA|TRBV6-1
TGTGCCAGCAGTGGCTCCGGGACTAGCGGCTACAATGAGCAGTTCTTC
CASSGSGTSGYNEQFF
>TRBD2|TRBJ2-3|NA|TRBV30
TGTGCCGGTTTAGCGGGGAGCACAGATACGCAGTATTTT
CAGLAGSTDTQYF
>NA|TRBJ1-3|NA|TRBV19
TGTGCCACCACAGAACTCTCTGGAAACACCATATATTTT
CATTELSGNTIYF
>TRBD1|TRBJ1-2|NA|TRBV13
TGTGCCAGCAGCCCTGGGACAGGAGAAGTCTATGGCTACACCTTC
CASSPGTGEVYGYTF
>NA|TRBJ2-5|NA|TRBV18
TGTGCCAGCTCACCACCCACCGGGTCCCAAGGGACCCAGTACTTC
CASSPPTGSQGTQYF
>TRBD1|TRBJ2-3|NA|TRBV11-2
TGTGCCAGCAGCTTAGCTGGGTACGGGACAGGGATGGGGGATACGCAGTATTTT
CASSLAGYGTGMGDTQYF
>NA|TRBJ1-1|NA|TRBV6-1
TGTGCCAGCGTCCCCGCAGGGCCTCTGAACACTGAAGCTTTCTTT
CASVPAGPLNTEAFF
>TRBD1|TRBJ2-7|NA|TRBV18
TGTGCCAGCTCACGAACAGGGGAATTTTACGAGCAGTACTTC
CASSRTGEFYEQYF
>TRBD2|TRBJ2-7|NA|TRBV5-1
TGCGCCAGCAGCTTGGAGGCCATCGGGGGGAGCTACGAGCAGTACTTC
CASSLEAIGGSYEQYF
>NA|TRBJ1-3|few|TRBV7-2
TGTGCCAGCAGCTTCACCACAGGCTCCTCTGGAAACACCATATATTTT
CASSFTTGSSGNTIYF
>NA|TRBJ2-2|NA|TRBV18
TGTGCCAGCTCACCATCGGGTGGGACCGGGGAGCTGTTTTTT
CASSPSGGTGELFF
>TRBD2|TRBJ2-3|once|TRBV4-3
TGCGCCAGCAGCCAAGATTTTAGCGGGAGGACAGATACGCAGTATTTT
CASSQDFSGRTDTQYF
>NA|TRBJ2-7|NA|TRBV29-1
TGCAGCGTTGGGGAGGGGGGGGCCTACGAGCAGTACTTC
CSVGEGGAYEQYF
>TRBD1|TRBJ1-2|NA|TRBV7-9
TGTTCCAGCAGCTTGGACTATGGGACAGGGGTCTATGGCTACACCTTC
CSSSLDYGTGVYGYTF
>TRBD2|TRBJ2-6|NA|TRBV7-3
TGTGCCAGCAGCCGTACAGGGACTAGCGGGGGGGCCGCCGGGGCCAACGTCCTGACTTTC
CASSRTGTSGGAAGANVLTF
>NA|TRBJ2-1|NA|TRBV10-3
TGTGCCATCAGCCCCGGTACGAAATCCTACAATGAGCAGTTCTTC
CAISPGTKSYNEQFF
>NA|TRBJ2-5|few|TRBV7-9
TGTGCCAGCAGCCACACCGGCGGGGAAGAGACCCAGTACTTC
CASSHTGGEETQYF
>NA|TRBJ1-1|NA|TRBV27
TGTGCCAGCGGACAGACCTTAATGAACACTGAAGCTTTCTTT
CASGQTLMNTEAFF
>NA|TRBJ2-3|NA|TRBV6-6
TGTGCCAGCACAAATGGGGGGGCCGGCACAGATACGCAGTATTTT
CASTNGGAGTDTQYF
>TRBD2|TRBJ2-1|NA|TRBV25-1
TGTGCCAGTGGGACTAGCGGGAGGGGTCGGTCCTACAATGAGCAGTTCTTC
CASGTSGRGRSYNEQFF
>TRBD2|TRBJ2-1|NA|TRBV11-3
TGTGCCAGCAGCCCCCGGACTAGCGGGACGGGTGAGCAGTTCTTC
CASSPRTSGTGEQFF
>NA|TRBJ1-4|NA|TRBV25-1
TGTGCCAGCAGTGACCCGACAGGAAGGAATGAAAAACTGTTTTTT
CASSDPTGRNEKLFF
>NA|TRBJ1-1|NA|TRBV7-9
TGTGCCAGCAGCTTAGAGGGAGGGGCTGAAGCTTTCTTT
CASSLEGGAEAFF
>NA|TRBJ1-2|NA|TRBV10-3
TGTGCCATCAGTGAGTTGGAGCCTAACTATGGCTACACCTTC
CAISELEPNYGYTF
>NA|TRBJ2-7|NA|TRBV11-2
TGTGCCAGCAGCTTAGGCTTCGGGGTAGAGACCTACGAGCAGTACTTC
CASSLGFGVETYEQYF
>NA|TRBJ1-3|NA|TRBV2
TGTGCCAGCAGTGATGCAGGTTCCGCAAACACCATATATTTT
CASSDAGSANTIYF
>NA|TRBJ1-1|NA|TRBV2
TGTGCCAGCAACTTACAGGGGAACACTGAAGCTTTCTTT
CASNLQGNTEAFF
>TRBD2|TRBJ2-7|NA|TRBV6-1
TGTGCCAGCAGTGACCTAGCGGGAGCCCCCTACGAGCAGTACTTC
CASSDLAGAPYEQYF
>TRBD1|TRBJ1-1|once|TRBV6-5
TGTGCCAGCAGTCTAGACAGGGTTGGGACTGAAGCTTTCTTT
CASSLDRVGTEAFF